The sample holds many counts of the clone carrying this TCR beta chain. Its target is unknown. Healthy Caucasians, and only they, were the donors. This entry belongs to a study of identical twins. Study-level findings and limits: Excess sharing between twins was weaker in beta out-of-frame sequences.

J gave up 3 bases and V 4 bases, and 3 bases lay outside the gene matches. This CDR3 is built from 13 residues. MiXCR, run by TCRdb on the 5' RACE reads, gives a single entry per CDR3 protein. The data hold over 600,000 distinct CDR3 sequences, with over 20% observed a single time. The data were also submitted as part of a second study, on T cells expressing NK-cell markers.

Sequenced sample: PBMCs. The receptor's source is a young woman in good health. This chain connects TRBV12-3 or TRBV12-4 to TRBJ2-7, with 7 bases that match TRBD1. The CDR3: CASSYRGIYEQYF. The CDR3 coding sequence is TGTGCCAGCAGTTACAGGGGAATCTACGAGCAGTACTTC.